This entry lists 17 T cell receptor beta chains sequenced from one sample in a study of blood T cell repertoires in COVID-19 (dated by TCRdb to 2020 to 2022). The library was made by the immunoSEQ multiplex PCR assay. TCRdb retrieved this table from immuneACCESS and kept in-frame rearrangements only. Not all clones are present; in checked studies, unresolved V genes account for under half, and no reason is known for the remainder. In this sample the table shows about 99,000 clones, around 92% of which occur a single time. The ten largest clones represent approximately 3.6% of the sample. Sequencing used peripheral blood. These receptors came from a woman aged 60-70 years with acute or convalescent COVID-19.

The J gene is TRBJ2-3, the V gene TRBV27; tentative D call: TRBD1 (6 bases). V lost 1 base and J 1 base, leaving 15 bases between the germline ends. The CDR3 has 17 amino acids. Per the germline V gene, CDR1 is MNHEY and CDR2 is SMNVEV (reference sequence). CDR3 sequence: CASSLFATGIGTDTQYF. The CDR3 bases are TGTGCCAGCAGTTTATTCGCAACAGGGATCGGCACAGATACGCAGTATTTT.

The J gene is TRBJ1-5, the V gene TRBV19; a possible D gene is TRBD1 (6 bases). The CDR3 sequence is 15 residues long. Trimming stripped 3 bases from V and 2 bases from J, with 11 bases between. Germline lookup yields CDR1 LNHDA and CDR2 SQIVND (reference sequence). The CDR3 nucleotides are TGTGCCAGTAGTATTGCCCCAGGGGGCAATCAGCCCCAGCATTTT. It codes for CASSIAPGGNQPQHF.

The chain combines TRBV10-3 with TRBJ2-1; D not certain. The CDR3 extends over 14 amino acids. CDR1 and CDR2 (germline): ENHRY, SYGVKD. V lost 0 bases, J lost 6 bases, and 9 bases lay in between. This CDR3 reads CAISESAGSNEQFF. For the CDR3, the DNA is TGTGCCATCAGTGAGTCAGCAGGTTCCAATGAGCAGTTCTTC.

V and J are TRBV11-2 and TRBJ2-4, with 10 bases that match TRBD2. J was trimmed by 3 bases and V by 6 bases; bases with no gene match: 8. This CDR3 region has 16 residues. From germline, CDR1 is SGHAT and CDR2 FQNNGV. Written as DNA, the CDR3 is TGTGCCAGCAGAGCTTACTCTAGCGGGAGCAAAAACATTCAGTACTTC. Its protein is CASRAYSSGSKNIQYF.

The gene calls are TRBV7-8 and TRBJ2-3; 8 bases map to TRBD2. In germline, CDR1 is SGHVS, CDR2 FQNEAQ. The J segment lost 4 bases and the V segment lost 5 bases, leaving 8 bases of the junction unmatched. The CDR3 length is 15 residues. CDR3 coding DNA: TGTGCCAGCAGCCAAAGCGGGAGAAGCCCAGATACGCAGTATTTT. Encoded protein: CASSQSGRSPDTQYF.

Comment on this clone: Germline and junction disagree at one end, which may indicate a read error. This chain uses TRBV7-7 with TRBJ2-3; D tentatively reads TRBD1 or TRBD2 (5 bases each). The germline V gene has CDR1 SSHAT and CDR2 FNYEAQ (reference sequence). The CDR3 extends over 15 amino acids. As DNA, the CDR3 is TGTGCTAGCAGCTTAGGGAGCAGGGTAGCAGATACGCAGTATTTT. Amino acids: CASSLGSRVADTQYF.

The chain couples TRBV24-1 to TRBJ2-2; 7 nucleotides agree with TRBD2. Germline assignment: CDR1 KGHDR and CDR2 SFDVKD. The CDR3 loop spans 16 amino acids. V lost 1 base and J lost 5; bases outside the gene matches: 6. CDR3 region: CATSDFGGGRTGELFF. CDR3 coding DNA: TGTGCCACCAGTGATTTTGGGGGAGGGAGAACCGGGGAGCTGTTTTTT.

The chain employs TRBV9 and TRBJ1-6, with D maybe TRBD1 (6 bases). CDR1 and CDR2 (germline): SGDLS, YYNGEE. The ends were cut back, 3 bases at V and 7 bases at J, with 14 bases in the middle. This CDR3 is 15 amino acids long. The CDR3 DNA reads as TGTGCCAGCAGCGCCCGGGACACTGGCAATTCACCCCTCCACTTT. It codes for CASSARDTGNSPLHF.

The CDR3 loop reads CATSRDGTSQETQYF. CDR3 nucleotide sequence: TGTGCCACCAGCAGAGATGGTACTTCCCAAGAGACCCAGTACTTC. The chain is built from TRBV15 and TRBJ2-5; no reliable D call. V shed 0 bases and J shed 1 base, with 9 bases lying between them. The V gene's germline CDR1 is LNHNV and CDR2 YYDKDF (reference sequence). The CDR3 length is 15 residues.

CDR3 region: CASSPRERESYNEQFF. CDR3 DNA sequence: TGTGCCAGCTCACCGCGGGAGCGGGAGTCCTACAATGAGCAGTTCTTC. This chain uses TRBV18 with TRBJ2-1; the match to TRBD2 covers 8 bases. The V gene end was trimmed by 3 bases and the J gene end by 1 base; junction bases not matched to a gene: 5. There are 16 residues in the CDR3. The V gene's germline CDR1 is KGHSH and CDR2 LQKENI.

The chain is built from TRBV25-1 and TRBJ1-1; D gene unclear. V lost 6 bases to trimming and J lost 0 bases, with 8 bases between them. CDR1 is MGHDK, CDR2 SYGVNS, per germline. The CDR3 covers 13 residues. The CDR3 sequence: CASRGHMNTEAFF. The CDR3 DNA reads TGTGCCAGCAGGGGCCATATGAACACTGAAGCTTTCTTT.

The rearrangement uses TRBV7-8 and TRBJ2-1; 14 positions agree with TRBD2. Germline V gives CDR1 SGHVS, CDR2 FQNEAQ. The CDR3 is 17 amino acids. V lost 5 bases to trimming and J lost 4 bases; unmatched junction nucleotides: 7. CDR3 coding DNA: TGTGCCAGCAGCGTCCTAGGGACTAGCGGGGGTTACAATGAGCAGTTCTTC. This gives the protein CASSVLGTSGGYNEQFF.

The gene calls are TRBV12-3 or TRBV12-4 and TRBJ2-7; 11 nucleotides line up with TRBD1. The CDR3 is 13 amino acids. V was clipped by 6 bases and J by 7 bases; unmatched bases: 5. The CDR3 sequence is CASSLGTGGEQYV. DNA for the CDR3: TGTGCCAGCAGCCTCGGGACAGGGGGGGAGCAGTACGTC.

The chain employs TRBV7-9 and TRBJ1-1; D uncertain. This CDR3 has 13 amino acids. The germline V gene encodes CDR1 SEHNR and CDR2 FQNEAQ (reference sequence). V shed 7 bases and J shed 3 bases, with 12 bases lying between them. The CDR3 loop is CASTWSADTEAFF. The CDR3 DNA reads TGTGCCAGCACCTGGAGCGCCGACACTGAAGCTTTCTTT.

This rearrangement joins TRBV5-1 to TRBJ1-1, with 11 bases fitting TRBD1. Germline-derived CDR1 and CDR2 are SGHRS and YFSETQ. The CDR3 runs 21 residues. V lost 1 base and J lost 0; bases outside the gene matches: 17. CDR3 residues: CASSLLRQDRGLQGMNTEAFF. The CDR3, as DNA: TGCGCCAGCAGCTTGTTACGGCAGGACAGGGGGCTTCAGGGGATGAACACTGAAGCTTTCTTT.

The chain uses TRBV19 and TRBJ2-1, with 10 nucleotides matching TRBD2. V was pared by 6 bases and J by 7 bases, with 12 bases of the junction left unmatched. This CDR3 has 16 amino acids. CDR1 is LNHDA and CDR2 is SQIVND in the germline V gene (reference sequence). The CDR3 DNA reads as TGTGCCAGTAGCCCTCCGGGACTAGCGCGACAAAATGAGCAGTTCTTC. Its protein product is CASSPPGLARQNEQFF.

Here the CDR3 reads CASSLSRWGLAGEGELFF. CDR3 bases: TGTGCCAGCAGTTTATCGCGTTGGGGACTAGCGGGAGAAGGGGAGCTGTTTTTT. The chain is built from TRBV27 and TRBJ2-2; TRBD2 aligns across 14 bases. CDR1 is MNHEY and CDR2 is SMNVEV in the germline V gene (reference sequence). This CDR3 is built from 18 residues. Trimming took 0 bases from V and 8 from J; bases not matched to a gene: 8.